The clone carrying this T cell receptor beta chain was detected ten times or more. What it binds is unknown. TCRdb reprocessed the RT-PCR reads with MiXCR, giving one entry per CDR3 protein. The sample lists 650,000 to 800,000 distinct CDR3 sequences; roughly 18% were seen once. V shed 3 bases and J 3 bases; nucleotides not matched to a gene: 6. The CDR3 consists of 14 residues. Germline V CDR1 and CDR2: SGHRS, YFSETQ. The data were obtained in a study of response to subunit inactivated influenza vaccine. The study, taken as a whole, reports: Few new T cells, the authors suggested, are recruited by each seasonal influenza vaccination.

This TCR was recovered from a man between 50 and 59 years old who received an inactivated influenza vaccine. The source was PBMCs from blood, collected roughly 5 days after vaccination. The V gene is TRBV5-1, the J gene TRBJ2-7; 7 bases are shared with TRBD1. Here the CDR3 DNA reads TGCGCCAGCAGCTCACGCCGACAGGGCTACGAGCAGTACTTC. It translates to CASSSRRQGYEQYF. The full variable domain, completed using reference TRBV5-1 and TRBJ2-7, is KAGVTQTPRYLIKTRGQQVTLSCSPISGHRSVSWYQQTPGQGLQFLFEYFSETQRNKGNFPGRFSGRQFSNSRSEMNVSTLELGDSALYLCASSSRRQGYEQYFGPGTRLTVT.